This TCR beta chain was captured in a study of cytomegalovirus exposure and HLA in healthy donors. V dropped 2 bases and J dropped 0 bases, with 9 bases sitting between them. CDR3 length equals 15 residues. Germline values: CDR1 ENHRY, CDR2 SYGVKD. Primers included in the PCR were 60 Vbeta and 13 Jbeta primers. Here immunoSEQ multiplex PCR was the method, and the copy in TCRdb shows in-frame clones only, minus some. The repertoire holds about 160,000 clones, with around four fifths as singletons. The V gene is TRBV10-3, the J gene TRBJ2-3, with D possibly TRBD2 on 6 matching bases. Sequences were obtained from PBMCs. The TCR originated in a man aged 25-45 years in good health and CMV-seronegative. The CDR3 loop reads CAISEAGTSTDTQYF. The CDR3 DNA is TGTGCCATCAGTGAGGCAGGGACTAGCACAGATACGCAGTATTTT.